Below are 6 T cell receptor beta chains sequenced from a single sample in a study of blood T cell repertoires in COVID-19. The protocol was immunoSEQ multiplex PCR, while the TCRdb copy is restricted to in-frame clones and leaves out a portion. Of about 310,000 clones in the sample, around 89% were seen once. The sequenced sample consisted of PBMCs or T cells enriched from blood (not recorded which). The receptors here all came from a woman aged 40 to 50 who had recovered from COVID-19.

V usage is TRBV2 and J usage is TRBJ1-6, with TRBD1 matching over 10 bases. CDR1 SNHLY and CDR2 FYNNEI come from the germline V gene. With V trimmed by 6 bases and J by 9 bases, 5 bases remained unmatched. The CDR3 extends over 14 amino acids. The CDR3 DNA is TGTGCCAGCAGGCCCGGGACAGGGGTTTCACCCCTCCACTTT. Encoded protein: CASRPGTGVSPLHF. The entire variable domain, with the rest obtained from reference TRBV2 and TRBJ1-6, is as follows: EPEVTQTPSHQVTQMGQEVILRCVPISNHLYFYWYRQILGQKVEFLVSFYNNEISEKSEIFDDQFSVERPDGSNFTLKIRSTKLEDSAMYFCASRPGTGVSPLHFGNGTRLTVT.

This clone was counted once. V is TRBV6-5 and J is TRBJ2-5; D remains unclear. V was trimmed by 7 bases and J by 4 bases, leaving 13 bases between them. The CDR3 covers 13 residues. Germline assignment: CDR1 MNHEY and CDR2 SVGAGI. The CDR3 sequence: CASTISGGETQYF. The CDR3 region has the DNA TGTGCCAGCACCATCTCGGGTGGAGAGACCCAGTACTTC.

The V gene is TRBV4-3, the J gene TRBJ2-3; D is possibly TRBD1 (5 bases). Germline V gives CDR1 LGHNA, CDR2 YSLEER. V gave up 5 bases and J gave up 2 bases, with 17 bases separating them. The CDR3 has 16 residues. CDR3 nucleotides: TGCGCCAGCAGCTCAACTGACAGTCACCTCACAGATACGCAGTATTTT. It codes for CASSSTDSHLTDTQYF.

With regard to this clone: Other DNA sequences in this sample translate to the same CDR3. The V and J genes are TRBV29-1 and TRBJ2-3; no clear D. The V gene's germline CDR1 is SQVTM and CDR2 ANQGSEA. V was shortened by 4 bases and J by 1 base, with 6 bases between the two germline ends. This CDR3 comprises 12 residues. The CDR3 nucleotides are TGCAGCGTTGGAGGAGGCACAGATACGCAGTATTTT. Residues: CSVGGGTDTQYF.

The chain employs TRBV7-6 and TRBJ2-1, with TRBD2 matching over 11 bases. The trim removed 5 bases at V and 5 bases at J, leaving 5 bases unmatched. The CDR3 runs to 15 residues. From germline, CDR1 is SGHVS and CDR2 FNYEAQ. Written as DNA, the CDR3 is TGTGCCAGCAGCCCATCTAGCGGGAGGAACAATGAGCAGTTCTTC. This encodes CASSPSSGRNNEQFF. The whole variable domain, remainder taken from reference TRBV7-6 and TRBJ2-1, is GAGVSQSPRYKVTKRGQDVALRCDPISGHVSLYWYRQALGQGPEFLTYFNYEAQQDKSGLPNDRFSAERPEGSISTLTIQRTEQRDSAMYRCASSPSSGRNNEQFFGPGTRLTVL.

With regard to this clone: The identical CDR3 is also encoded by other nucleotide sequences in the sample. The genes are TRBV5-1 and TRBJ1-4; 9 positions match TRBD1. V trimming: 0 bases; J trimming: 5 bases; junction bases outside the gene matches: 5. The germline V gene has CDR1 SGHRS and CDR2 YFSETQ. CDR3 length: 16 amino acids. CDR3 amino acids: CASSLDPGTGNEKLFF. In DNA, the CDR3 is TGCGCCAGCAGCTTGGATCCCGGGACAGGGAATGAAAAACTGTTTTTT. Based on the CDR3 plus reference TRBV5-1 and TRBJ1-4, the full variable domain is KAGVTQTPRYLIKTRGQQVTLSCSPISGHRSVSWYQQTPGQGLQFLFEYFSETQRNKGNFPGRFSGRQFSNSRSEMNVSTLELGDSALYLCASSLDPGTGNEKLFFGSGTQLSVL.